This TCR beta chain comes out of a study of blood T cell repertoires in COVID-19. Study details: Acute-phase and convalescent COVID-19 samples originated in the United States, Italy and Spain. Sample material is recorded as cDNA or gDNA derived from T cells, B-cell-depleted T cells, or PBMCs.

The CDR3 is 16 amino acids. Trimming took 0 bases from V and 4 from J; bases not matched to a gene: 3. CDR1 SGHRS and CDR2 YFSETQ come from the germline V gene. Per the original methods: Reference gene primer amplification gave nucleated cell count estimates. This table comes from immunoSEQ multiplex PCR, and its TCRdb copy is limited to in-frame clones, with some not included. V, J and clone size are those of that table, while D and trimming were read from the DNA. Of around 14,000 clones listed, approximately 92% were seen once; the top ten hold 2.9%. The sample was peripheral blood. V is TRBV5-1 and J is TRBJ2-3; 12 bases map to TRBD2. This sequence originates from a human donor in a cohort sampled during active COVID-19. CDR3 sequence (DNA): TGCGCCAGCAGCTTGGGGCTAGCGGGGGGGCCAGATACGCAGTATTTT. It specifies CASSLGLAGGPDTQYF.